The rows below give T cell receptor beta chains drawn from one sample of a study of breast tumors, draining lymph nodes, adjacent tissues. MiXCR, applied by TCRdb to the multiplex PCR reads, yields one record per CDR3 protein. The sample has tens of thousands of distinct CDR3 sequences; roughly 19% are singletons. Sequencing was carried out using axillary lymph node tissue. These receptors all come from a female donor with breast cancer. Some clones in this sample may be carry-over from other donors' samples. Each CDR3 is given with its conserved first and last residue. Each record gives: D gene, J gene, V gene, clone size, CDR3 DNA, CDR3 protein. The D gene is left open where the match is weak. Some rows have no size entry. The others give once, few or many, or a class for an expanded clone.

- | TRBJ2-1 | TRBV20-1 | many | TGCAGTGCTAGCACCGGAAATGAGCAGTTCTTC | CSASTGNEQFF
- | TRBJ1-2 | TRBV28 | - | TGTGCCAGCACCTCCCAACGGGGTTACCAAGGCTACACCTTC | CASTSQRGYQGYTF
- | TRBJ2-2 | TRBV12-3/TRBV12-4 | many | TGTGCCAGCAGTTTGGCGGGGTTTAACACCGGGGAGCTGTTTTTT | CASSLAGFNTGELFF
- | TRBJ2-1 | TRBV20-1 | many | TGCAGTGCGGCGACAGGCTCCAGGCAGTTCTTC | CSAATGSRQFF
- | TRBJ2-3 | TRBV9 | many | TGTGCCAGCAGCGTAGATCCCAGGGCAGATACGCAGTATTTT | CASSVDPRADTQYF
- | TRBJ2-7 | TRBV7-3 | medium-sized | TGTGCCAGCACCATAGGGTGGCAGGCCTACGAGCAGTACTTC | CASTIGWQAYEQYF
- | TRBJ1-2 | TRBV27 | - | TGTGCCAGCAGCCAACCCCCTATTAAAAACTATGGCTGCACCTTC | CASSQPPIKNYGCTF
- | TRBJ2-7 | TRBV7-2 | many | TGTGCCAGCAGCTTATCTCAGTACGAGCAGTACTTC | CASSLSQYEQYF
- | TRBJ1-5 | TRBV6-1 | few | TGTGCCAGCAGTGAAGAACCCTATAGCAATCAGCCCCAGCATTTT | CASSEEPYSNQPQHF
- | TRBJ2-2 | TRBV7-3 | many | TGTGCCAGCAGCTCCAGTAGGTCCGGGGAGCTGTTTTTT | CASSSSRSGELFF
TRBD2 | TRBJ2-1 | TRBV7-9 | - | TGTGCCAGCAGCTTTCCCCGACTCTCTAGCGGCTACAATGAGCAGTTCTTC | CASSFPRLSSGYNEQFF
- | TRBJ2-5 | TRBV5-8 | many | TGTGCCAGCAGCTCACGGGACATCCAAGAGACCCAGTACTTC | CASSSRDIQETQYF
- | TRBJ2-1 | TRBV4-1 | - | TGCGCCAGCGGCCAAGATATTACCCCCTGGGACAATGAGCAGTTCTTC | CASGQDITPWDNEQFF
TRBD1 | TRBJ2-2 | TRBV24-1 | many | TGTGCCACCAGTGCCTCCCCGGGACAGGGGAACACCGGGGAGCTGTTTTTT | CATSASPGQGNTGELFF
- | TRBJ2-5 | TRBV6-2/TRBV6-3 | - | TGTGCCAGCAGTTTGGTTTTTCGAGAGACCCAGTACTTC | CASSLVFRETQYF
- | TRBJ2-1 | TRBV30 | few | TGTGCCTGGAGTGTTCAGACGCCGTACAATGAGCAGTTCTTC | CAWSVQTPYNEQFF
- | TRBJ1-2 | TRBV28 | few | TGTGCCAGCAGTTGGAGGGAGCGTGACTACACCTTC | CASSWRERDYTF
TRBD2 | TRBJ2-1 | TRBV10-3 | many | TGTGCCATCAGTGAGGAGCGGGAGGGTCGGAATGAGCAGTTCTTC | CAISEEREGRNEQFF
- | TRBJ1-2 | TRBV6-2/TRBV6-3 | many | TGTGCCAGCAGTTACGGGCCAGGCTTTAACTATGGCTACACCTTC | CASSYGPGFNYGYTF
- | TRBJ1-2 | TRBV3-1 | few | TGTGCCAGCAGCCAAGTGGCCGGCTATGGCTACACCTTC | CASSQVAGYGYTF
- | TRBJ2-3 | TRBV30 | few | TGTGCCTGGAGTGTAACCGGGGGTACGCAGTATTTT | CAWSVTGGTQYF
- | TRBJ2-7 | TRBV7-2 | many | TGTGCCAGCAGCTTAGGGCCTGTCGGCAGTGGTTTATCCGAGCAGTACTTC | CASSLGPVGSGLSEQYF
- | TRBJ2-5 | TRBV7-2 | many | TGTGCCAGCAGCTCATGGACAGCTCAAGAGACCCAGTACTTC | CASSSWTAQETQYF
- | TRBJ1-5 | TRBV7-6 | many | TGTGCCAGCAGCTTTGGTCGCAATCAGCCCCAGCATTTT | CASSFGRNQPQHF
- | TRBJ2-1 | TRBV5-6 | - | TGTGCCAGCAGCTTGGAAGGGATAACCAACAATGAGCAGTTCTTC | CASSLEGITNNEQFF
- | TRBJ1-4 | TRBV4-1 | many | TGCGCCAGCAGCAGGTTATGGGGCGAAAAACTGTTTTTT | CASSRLWGEKLFF
- | TRBJ1-6 | TRBV4-2 | many | TGTGCCAGCAGCCAAGACTTGGCCCTTAATTCACCCCTCCACTTT | CASSQDLALNSPLHF
- | TRBJ2-1 | TRBV13 | many | TGTGCCAGCAGGGGGCAACAAGGCAATGAGCAGTTCTTC | CASRGQQGNEQFF
- | TRBJ2-7 | TRBV12-3/TRBV12-4 | many | TGTGCCAGCAGTTTTGGCGGGACGGGCGAGCAGTACTTC | CASSFGGTGEQYF
- | TRBJ2-1 | TRBV20-1 | many | TGCAGTGCTAGAGACCTAGTGCCTATCAGGGAGCAGTTCTTC | CSARDLVPIREQFF
TRBD2 | TRBJ2-1 | TRBV25-1 | many | TGTGCCAGCAGTGACGGGGGGGGTTACGTGTTTGGTAATGAGCAGTTCTTC | CASSDGGGYVFGNEQFF
TRBD1 | TRBJ2-3 | TRBV7-2 | many | TGTGCCAGCAGCTTCGGGACAGGGGGTAGAGATACGCAGTATTTT | CASSFGTGGRDTQYF
- | TRBJ1-1 | TRBV4-1 | - | TGCGCCAGCAGCCAAATTACAACAGGACTGATTGAAGCTTTCTTT | CASSQITTGLIEAFF
- | TRBJ2-1 | TRBV27 | - | TGTGCCAGCAGTTCCGCGGGATCCGTCAATGAGCAGTTCTTC | CASSSAGSVNEQFF
- | TRBJ2-2 | TRBV5-1 | once | TGCGCCAGCAGATTAGATGGAGGGACCGGGGAGCTGTTTTTT | CASRLDGGTGELFF
TRBD1 | TRBJ1-1 | TRBV10-3 | - | TGTGCCATCATCCCGGGACAGGGGCATACTGAAGCTTTCTTT | CAIIPGQGHTEAFF
TRBD1 | TRBJ2-7 | TRBV12-3/TRBV12-4 | many | TGTGCCAGCAGTTTTTCAAGGGACAGGGGTTCCTACGAGCAGTACTTC | CASSFSRDRGSYEQYF
- | TRBJ2-3 | TRBV20-1 | many | TGCAGTGCCAGACCAGGGGTATACACAGATACGCAGTATTTT | CSARPGVYTDTQYF
TRBD2 | TRBJ2-7 | TRBV2 | many | TGTGCCAGCCCAGCGGGAGTAGGAGAGCAGTACTTC | CASPAGVGEQYF
- | TRBJ1-6 | TRBV27 | many | TGTGCCAGCAGTTTTTATCATTCACCCCTCCACTTT | CASSFYHSPLHF
- | TRBJ2-1 | TRBV7-3 | many | TGTGCCAGCAGCAAAGCGAGCGGAGGGATTTACAATGAGCAGTTCTTC | CASSKASGGIYNEQFF
TRBD2 | TRBJ2-1 | TRBV7-3 | many | TGTGCCAGCAGCTTAACTAGCGGGAGTGGCAATGAGCAGTTCTTC | CASSLTSGSGNEQFF